The 20 T cell receptor beta chains given below trace back to one sample, sequenced in a study of shared clonotypes between healthy human individuals. Selected positively for CCR7 and CD45RO-negative, naive CD8 cells excluded terminally differentiated effector memory CD45RA+ cells. Only in-frame clones appear in the TCRdb table, and some are missing; sequencing was by immunoSEQ multiplex PCR. The sample holds about 550,000 clones, about 95% seen once. Sequencing was performed on naive CD8+ T cells sorted from blood. These receptors were obtained from a woman aged 25 to 45 in good health.

V is TRBV6-1 and J is TRBJ2-5; 8 nucleotides match TRBD2. The CDR3 sequence is 14 residues long. In germline, CDR1 is MNHNS, CDR2 SASEGT. Trimming at V came to 6 bases and at J to 2 bases, leaving 5 bases not matched to a gene. CDR3 in amino acids: CASRIAGRQETQYF. In DNA, the CDR3 is TGTGCCAGCAGGATAGCGGGGCGACAAGAGACCCAGTACTTC.

J is TRBJ2-7 and V is TRBV19; tentative D call: TRBD2 (5 bases). The V end was cut by 7 bases, the J end by 3 bases, with 13 bases between. The CDR3 extends over 13 amino acids. CDR1 is LNHDA and CDR2 is SQIVND in the germline V gene (reference sequence). As DNA, the CDR3 is TGTGCCAGTAAAGCTCGAGGGCTCTACGAGCAGTACTTC. This codes for CASKARGLYEQYF.

The J gene is TRBJ2-7, the V gene TRBV2; a possible D gene is TRBD1 (6 bases). Germline CDR1 and CDR2: SNHLY and FYNNEI. This CDR3 comprises 12 residues. Trimming took off 11 bases at V and 2 bases at J, with 13 bases between the two ends. The CDR3 DNA is TGTGCCGGATGGACAGATACCTACGAGCAGTACTTC. Residues: CAGWTDTYEQYF.

The genes are TRBV19 and TRBJ1-5; possibly TRBD1 for D (5 bases). Trimming cost V 5 bases and J 4 bases, with 27 bases left between them. The CDR3 length is 19 residues. CDR1 and CDR2 (germline): LNHDA, SQIVND (reference sequence). The CDR3 DNA is TGTGCCAGTAGTTTCACGGGAAGTTGGGACCTCCCGACAAATCAGCCCCAGCATTTT. Translating it yields CASSFTGSWDLPTNQPQHF.

The CDR3 region has the DNA TGTGCCAGCAGTTACTCCGTGGGATGGTACGAGCAGTACTTC. The encoded protein is CASSYSVGWYEQYF. The rearrangement uses TRBV6-5 and TRBJ2-7; unclear D gene. From germline, CDR1 is MNHEY and CDR2 SVGAGI. Trimming removed 0 bases from V and 4 bases from J, with 10 bases in between. CDR3 size: 14 residues.

The rearrangement links TRBV29-1 to TRBJ2-7, with D perhaps matching TRBD1 (6 bases). Trimming stripped 2 bases from V and 4 bases from J, with 18 bases between. Germline V gives CDR1 SQVTM, CDR2 ANQGSEA. The CDR3 length is 15 residues. CDR3 DNA sequence: TGCAGCGTTGAAAACCGGGACACCCATTCTTACGAGCAGTACTTC. It is translated as CSVENRDTHSYEQYF.

V and J are TRBV5-4 and TRBJ1-1, with D possibly being TRBD1 (6 bases). V was clipped by 7 bases and J by 4 bases, with 17 bases between them. CDR1 and CDR2 (germline): SGHNT, YYREEE (reference sequence). The CDR3 sequence is 14 residues long. CDR3 in amino acids: CASRFRGGGTEAFF. Written as DNA, the CDR3 is TGTGCCAGCCGATTCAGGGGTGGGGGCACTGAAGCTTTCTTT. Together with reference TRBV5-4 and TRBJ1-1, the CDR3 gives the full variable domain: ETGVTQSPTHLIKTRGQQVTLRCSSQSGHNTVSWYQQALGQGPQFIFQYYREEENGRGNFPPRFSGLQFPNYSSELNVNALELDDSALYLCASRFRGGGTEAFFGQGTRLTVV.

This clone was detected ten times or more. This specimen includes other DNA sequences encoding the same CDR3. The J gene is TRBJ2-7, the V gene TRBV5-4; D uncertain. The CDR3 extends over 11 amino acids. CDR1 is SGHNT and CDR2 is YYREEE in the germline V gene (reference sequence). V lost 4 bases, J lost 3 bases, and 5 bases lay in between. The chain's CDR3 is CASSTDYEQYF. The CDR3 DNA is TGTGCCAGCAGCACCGACTACGAGCAGTACTTC.

This sequence joins TRBV5-1 and TRBJ1-1; D may be TRBD1 (6 bases). This CDR3 region has 15 residues. Between the trimmed V and J ends, which lost 4 bases and 4 bases, there was a span of 17 bases. From germline, CDR1 is SGHRS and CDR2 YFSETQ. The CDR3 reads CASSPVGGAGTEAFF. DNA for the CDR3: TGCGCCAGCAGCCCGGTAGGGGGGGCAGGCACTGAAGCTTTCTTT.

The chain has TRBV6-5 and TRBJ2-1; 9 positions agree with TRBD1. The CDR3 is 16 residues long. Germline lookup yields CDR1 MNHEY and CDR2 SVGAGI. With V trimmed by 2 bases and J by 8 bases, 10 bases remained unmatched. For the CDR3, the DNA is TGTGCCAGCAGTTACGGACAGGGGCCCATAAACGATGAGCAGTTCTTC. Residues: CASSYGQGPINDEQFF.

The rearrangement links TRBV9 to TRBJ1-3; D is undetermined. The germline V gene has CDR1 SGDLS and CDR2 YYNGEE. The CDR3 covers 17 residues. The V end lost 0 bases, the J end lost 0 bases, and 13 bases lay between the germline ends. The CDR3 spells CASSVGGNSASGNTIYF. The CDR3 bases are TGTGCCAGCAGCGTAGGGGGTAACAGTGCCTCTGGAAACACCATATATTTT.

The chain has TRBV28 and TRBJ2-1; 13 positions agree with TRBD2. In germline, CDR1 is MDHEN, CDR2 SYDVKM. The CDR3 is made up of 16 amino acids. J was trimmed by 3 bases and V by 6 bases; bases with no gene match: 5. The CDR3 DNA follows: TGTGCCAGCAGCACGGGACTAGCGGGGATCTACAATGAGCAGTTCTTC. Protein: CASSTGLAGIYNEQFF. Full variable domain (outside the CDR3, taken from reference TRBV28 and TRBJ2-1): DVKVTQSSRYLVKRTGEKVFLECVQDMDHENMFWYRQDPGLGLRLIYFSYDVKMKEKGDIPEGYSVSREKKERFSLILESASTNQTSMYLCASSTGLAGIYNEQFFGPGTRLTVL.

The CDR3 protein is CAGGTDEINQPQHF. CDR3 DNA: TGTGCCGGGGGGACGGACGAAATTAATCAGCCCCAGCATTTT. The chain employs TRBV28 and TRBJ1-5; D might be TRBD1 (5 bases). This CDR3 has 14 residues. Trimming removed 11 bases at V and 4 bases at J, with 18 bases between. Germline lookup yields CDR1 MDHEN and CDR2 SYDVKM.

This chain joins TRBV6-1 and TRBJ2-7; 9 nucleotides agree with TRBD2. Germline CDR1 and CDR2: MNHNS and SASEGT. V was clipped by 3 bases and J by 7 bases; unmatched bases: 10. The CDR3 loop spans 15 amino acids. CDR3 sequence (DNA): TGTGCCAGCAGTGAGGACGGCGGGAGGGCCGATGAGCAGTACTTC. It encodes CASSEDGGRADEQYF.

This chain uses TRBV7-9 with TRBJ2-5; a possible D gene is TRBD2 (6 bases). Trimming took off 4 bases at V and 5 bases at J, with 20 bases between the two ends. The CDR3 spans 16 residues. CDR1 and CDR2 from the germline V gene are SEHNR and FQNEAQ (reference sequence). CDR3 nucleotide sequence: TGTGCCAGCAGCTCCACCTCGGGACTCGTAGGGGAGACCCAGTACTTC. Translated, it gives CASSSTSGLVGETQYF.

The chain links TRBV27 to TRBJ2-7, with D possibly being TRBD2 (6 bases). The ends were cut back, 8 bases at V and 5 bases at J, with 22 bases in the middle. This CDR3 comprises 15 residues. Germline V gives CDR1 MNHEY, CDR2 SMNVEV (reference sequence). The CDR3 loop is CASSPRDGSGHEQYF. The DNA of the CDR3 is TGTGCCAGCTCTCCCCGGGACGGGAGCGGCCACGAGCAGTACTTC.

CDR3 in amino acids: CASSSYREYEQYF. The CDR3, as DNA: TGTGCCAGCAGTTCGTACAGGGAGTACGAGCAGTACTTC. This chain links TRBV6-6 with TRBJ2-7; D possibly corresponds to TRBD1 (6 bases). In germline, CDR1 is MNHNY, CDR2 SVGAGI (reference sequence). V gave up 4 bases and J gave up 4 bases, with 11 bases separating them. The CDR3 length is 13 residues.

The DNA for the CDR3 is TGTGCCAGCAGTTTCTCGGGACAGCTGTACCAAGAGACCCAGTACTTC. Translating it yields CASSFSGQLYQETQYF. The V and J genes are TRBV7-9 and TRBJ2-5; the match to TRBD1 covers 7 bases. Looked up from germline, CDR1 is SEHNR and CDR2 is FQNEAQ (reference sequence). This CDR3 has 16 amino acids. Trimming took 6 bases from V and 0 from J; bases not matched to a gene: 10.

This chain connects TRBV5-1 to TRBJ1-1; D unresolved. CDR1 and CDR2 (germline): SGHRS, YFSETQ. V was trimmed by 4 bases and J by 4 bases, leaving 17 bases between them. The CDR3 is made up of 15 amino acids. The CDR3 protein is CASSQDGLFGTEAFF. CDR3 coding DNA: TGCGCCAGCAGCCAGGACGGACTCTTTGGCACTGAAGCTTTCTTT.

The rearrangement links TRBV5-1 to TRBJ2-5; TRBD1 aligns across 7 bases. The length of the CDR3 is 15 residues. V shed 2 bases and J 0 bases; nucleotides not matched to a gene: 4. Germline loops: CDR1 SGHRS, CDR2 YFSETQ. The CDR3 spells CASSLPGGNQETQYF. The DNA of the CDR3 is TGCGCCAGCAGCTTACCAGGGGGAAACCAAGAGACCCAGTACTTC.